The clone carrying this T cell receptor beta chain has a single count. Its specificity is unknown. These data are taken from a study of metastatic and nonmetastatic thyroid tumors. Study-level background: Repertoires from blood and tumor or nodule tissue of malignant and benign thyroid patients were compared.

The entire patient cohort was treatment-naive prior to thyroid surgery. Deletions cut 0 bases from V and 7 bases from J, with 16 bases between. This CDR3 has 16 residues. CDR1 and CDR2 (germline): GTSNPN, SVGIG (reference sequence). Study-wide results and caveats: When malignant thyroid tumors were compared with benign nodules, TCR beta diversity was reportedly significantly higher in the malignant tumors. This held in both blood and tumor samples.

TCRdb reprocessed the PCR reads using MiXCR. The data contain about 38,000 clones, more than 45% of them singletons. The sequenced material came from tumor tissue. The receptor was derived from a male donor with papillary thyroid cancer or a benign thyroid nodule (not recorded which). Some clones in this sample may be carry-over from other donors' samples. The V gene is TRBV30, the J gene TRBJ1-6; D may be TRBD1 (5 bases). In nucleotides, the CDR3 is TGTGCCTGGAGTGTAGAGGGGCTTATGGGGAATTCACCCCTCCACTTT. This sequence encodes CAWSVEGLMGNSPLHF. Together with reference TRBV30 and TRBJ1-6, the CDR3 gives the full variable domain: SQTIHQWPATLVQPVGSPLSLECTVEGTSNPNLYWYRQAAGRGLQLLFYSVGIGQISSEVPQNLSASRPQDRQFILSSKKLLLSDSGFYLCAWSVEGLMGNSPLHFGNGTRLTVT.